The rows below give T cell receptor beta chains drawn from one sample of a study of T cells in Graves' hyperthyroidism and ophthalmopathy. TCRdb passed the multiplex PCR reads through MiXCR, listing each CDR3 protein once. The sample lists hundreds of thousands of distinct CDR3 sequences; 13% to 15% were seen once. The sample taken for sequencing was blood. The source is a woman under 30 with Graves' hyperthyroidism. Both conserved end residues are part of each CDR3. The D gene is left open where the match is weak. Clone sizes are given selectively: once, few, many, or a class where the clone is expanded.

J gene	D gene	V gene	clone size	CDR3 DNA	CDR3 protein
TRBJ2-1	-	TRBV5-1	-	TGCGCCAGCAGCTTGTTGACAGGTCATGGAAATGAGCAGTTCTTC	CASSLLTGHGNEQFF
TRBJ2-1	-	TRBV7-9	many	TGTGCCAGCAGCCTGACCCAAGCGAGGAACAATGAGCAGTTCTTC	CASSLTQARNNEQFF
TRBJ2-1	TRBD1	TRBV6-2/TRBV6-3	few	TGTGCCAGCAGTTACTCCGGGACAGGGAAAAGCAATGAGCAGTTCTTC	CASSYSGTGKSNEQFF
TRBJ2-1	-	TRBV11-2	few	TGTGCCAGCAACCAACGGCGAGGTACCTACAATGAGCAGTTCTTC	CASNQRRGTYNEQFF
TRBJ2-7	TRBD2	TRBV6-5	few	TGTGCCAGCAGTTACTCGCAGTTAGCGGGAGCCTACGAGCAGTACTTC	CASSYSQLAGAYEQYF
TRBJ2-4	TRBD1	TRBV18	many	TGTGCCAGCTCACCACTAGGGACAGGGGCGAACATTCAGTACTTC	CASSPLGTGANIQYF
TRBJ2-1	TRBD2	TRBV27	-	TGTGCCAGCAGTTTAGGTCTGGCTAGCGGGAGGGGTTGCAATGAGCAGTTCTTC	CASSLGLASGRGCNEQFF
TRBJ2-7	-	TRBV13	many	TGTGCCAGCAGCTTAGGGGGGGCGCCGGTTTACGAGCAGTACTTC	CASSLGGAPVYEQYF
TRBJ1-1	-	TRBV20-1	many	TGCAGTGCTAGAGATCTCGGGCAGGGCATCTCTGAAGCTTTCTTT	CSARDLGQGISEAFF
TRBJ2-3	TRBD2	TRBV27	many	TGTGCCAGCAGTTTAGCGGGAGAGGGAGATACGCAGTATTTT	CASSLAGEGDTQYF
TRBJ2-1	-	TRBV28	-	TGTGCCAGCAGTTTATCCCTCCTTCCCGAAAGGCGGGGTGGGCAGTTCTTC	CASSLSLLPERRGGQFF
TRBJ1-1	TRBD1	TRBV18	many	TGTGCCAGCTTTCCAGGGGACAGGGGAGACACTGAAGCTTTCTTT	CASFPGDRGDTEAFF
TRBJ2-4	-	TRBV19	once	TGTGCCGGCAAATTAGCCAAAAACATTCAGTACTTC	CAGKLAKNIQYF
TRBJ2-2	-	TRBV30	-	TGTGCCTGGAGTGTTTCAGATACCGGGGAGCTGTTTTTT	CAWSVSDTGELFF
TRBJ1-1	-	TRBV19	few	TGTGCCATAAGGGGACCGGGCTCGGGGACTGAAGCTTTCTTT	CAIRGPGSGTEAFF
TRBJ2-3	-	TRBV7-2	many	TGTGCCAGCAGCTTACGCGCTAGCACAGATACGCAGTATTTT	CASSLRASTDTQYF
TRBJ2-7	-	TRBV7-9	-	TGTGCCAGCACCCATTTAAGGGACCTCTCCTACGAGCAGTACTTC	CASTHLRDLSYEQYF
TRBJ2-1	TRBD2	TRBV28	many	TGTGCCACCCGAGGGGCGGGAGTTCCCTACAATGAGCAGTTCTTC	CATRGAGVPYNEQFF
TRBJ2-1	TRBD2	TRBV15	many	TGTGCCACCAGCAGAGTCCCGGGAGCACTAGCGGGAGAAGGTGCGGATGAGCAGTTCTTC	CATSRVPGALAGEGADEQFF
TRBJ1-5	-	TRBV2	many	TGTGCCAGCAGTGGAACCCTACAGCCCCAGCATTTT	CASSGTLQPQHF
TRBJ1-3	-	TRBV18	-	TGTGCCAGCTCACCAGACAGGACCTTCTCTGGAAACACCATATATTTT	CASSPDRTFSGNTIYF
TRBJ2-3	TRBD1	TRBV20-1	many	TGCAGTGCTAGAGATCGGGGACAGGGCACAGATACGCAGTATTTT	CSARDRGQGTDTQYF
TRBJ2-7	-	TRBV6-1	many	TGTGCCAGCAGTGAAAGTTGGGGGCGTCGGGACGAGCAGTACTTC	CASSESWGRRDEQYF
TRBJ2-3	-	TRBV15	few	TGTGCCACCAGCAGAGATTCTGGACTAAACACAGATACGCAGTATTTT	CATSRDSGLNTDTQYF
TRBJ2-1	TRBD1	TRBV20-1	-	TGCAGTGCTAGAGTCGTGGGACAGCTACTTGGTGAGCAGTTCTTC	CSARVVGQLLGEQFF
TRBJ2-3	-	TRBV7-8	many	TGTGCCAGCAGCTCGGAGACCAGACTTATTACTAGCACAGATACGCAGTATTTT	CASSSETRLITSTDTQYF
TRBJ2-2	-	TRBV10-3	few	TGTGCCATTGCCTTCGGCACCGGGGAGCTGTTTTTT	CAIAFGTGELFF
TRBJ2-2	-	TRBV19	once	TGTGCCAGTAGTATAGGGCGCGGTCTCCTCGACGCCGGGGAGCTGTTTTTT	CASSIGRGLLDAGELFF
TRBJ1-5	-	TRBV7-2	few	TGTGCCAGCAGCTTAGATTCCATACAGCCCCAGCATTTT	CASSLDSIQPQHF
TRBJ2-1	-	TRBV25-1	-	TGTGCCAGCAGTGAATTTGGCCTACCTGAGCAGTTCTTC	CASSEFGLPEQFF
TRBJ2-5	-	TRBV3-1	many	TGTGCCAGCAGCCAAGAGATAGCCCCAGAGACCCAGTACTTC	CASSQEIAPETQYF
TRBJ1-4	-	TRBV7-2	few	TGTGCCAGCAGCTTAGCCAGGACTAATGAAAAACTGTTTTTT	CASSLARTNEKLFF
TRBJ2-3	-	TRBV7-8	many	TGTGCCAGCAGCTTGCCCACCCCGACTCGGATCCCCTCGCAGTATTTT	CASSLPTPTRIPSQYF
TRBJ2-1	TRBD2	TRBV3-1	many	TGTGCCAGCAGCCCCAGGACTAGCGGGAGAACTTACAATGAGCAGTTCTTC	CASSPRTSGRTYNEQFF
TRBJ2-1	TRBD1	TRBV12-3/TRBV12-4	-	TGTGCCAGCAGCCAGGGACAGGGGCAATACAATGAGCAGTTCTTC	CASSQGQGQYNEQFF
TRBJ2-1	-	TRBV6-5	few	TGTGCCAGCAGTTACTCGATTAGGTTGAACCCGGCAGAGGATGAGCAGTTCTTC	CASSYSIRLNPAEDEQFF
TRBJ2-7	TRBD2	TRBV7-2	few	TGTGCCAGCAGCCCGCTTTTGTCGGCGGGAGGAGGGTACGAGCAGTACTTC	CASSPLLSAGGGYEQYF
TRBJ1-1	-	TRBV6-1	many	TGTGCCAGCAGTAATCGTGGGGCCCGGGCTCCTAACACTGAAGCTTTCTTT	CASSNRGARAPNTEAFF
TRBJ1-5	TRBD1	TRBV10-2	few	TGCGCCAGCAGCCAGGGGGCCGGTCAGCCCCAGCATTTT	CASSQGAGQPQHF
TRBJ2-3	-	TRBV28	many	TGTGCCAGCAGTACCCAGGGGGGGGACAGCACAGATACGCAGTATTTT	CASSTQGGDSTDTQYF
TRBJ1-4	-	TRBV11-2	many	TGTGCCAGCAGCTTAGGGCGGGCAGGGGCAACTAATGAAAAACTGTTTTTT	CASSLGRAGATNEKLFF
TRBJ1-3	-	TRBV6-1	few	TGTGCCAGCCCGGACATCCCTGGAAACACCATATATTTT	CASPDIPGNTIYF
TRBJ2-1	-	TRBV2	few	TGTGCCAGCAGTGGGGTTTGGTGGGACAATGAGCAGTTCTTC	CASSGVWWDNEQFF
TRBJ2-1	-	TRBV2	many	TGTGCCAGCAGTAATTCTATACGTCTCGATGAGCAGTTCTTC	CASSNSIRLDEQFF
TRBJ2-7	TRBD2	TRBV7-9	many	TGTGCCAGCTCCGGGACTAGCGGTACAGAACCCCTATACGAGCAGTACTTC	CASSGTSGTEPLYEQYF